This T cell receptor (beta chain) is drawn from a study of identical twins (dated by TCRdb to about 2016). With regard to the full study: To test whether fetal clonotypes persist, this study deep-sequenced TCR alpha and beta repertoires from monozygotic twins, from unrelated adults of various ages, and from cord blood. To rule out contamination, the twin experiments were replicated at different times with different library preparation protocols. Results and caveats for the whole study, not just this receptor: Conclusions relied on cross-sectional statistical analysis, since the same donors could not be followed over many years. The excess sharing between twins in beta out-of-frame sequences was weaker because fewer shared sequences reduced the signal-to-noise ratio. Zero-insertion analyses could be partly confounded by invariant T cells such as MAIT and iNKT, though diverse VJ usage argued against such confounding for most clonotypes. In monozygotic twins, recombination models systematically underestimated out-of-frame TCR alpha sharing, but the models matched the sharing seen between unrelated individuals. Compared with coincidental sharing between unrelated individuals, out-of-frame TCR alpha sequences shared between twins had an excess of sequences with low generation probability. Fewer insertions were carried by abundant cord blood beta clonotypes; a weaker similar trend was observed in young adult naive repertoires, while no such trend was observed in memory repertoires.

V is shortened by 8 bases, J by 0 bases, and the region joining them spans 11 bases. CDR3 length: 14 amino acids, cysteine to phenylalanine. Only the CDR3 part of the read is kept: 42 bases, read in frame from the first base. Reading the germline V gene gives CDR1 ENHRY and CDR2 SYGVKD. All donors were healthy Caucasians. Three pairs of female monozygotic twins, all aged 18 to 29 years, made up the twin cohort. The RNA used for TCR libraries was isolated from peripheral blood mononuclear cells. The library was produced with 5' RACE. Sequencing was carried out with an Illumina HiSeq 2000. A universal primer binding site was added through template switching, and the final cDNA carried a unique molecular identifier so that TCR cDNA molecules could be counted accurately. Specific primers in the conserved constant-segment region were used to synthesize first-strand cDNA for the TCR alpha and beta chains. Each cDNA library was double barcoded, with a SMART-Mk sample barcode plus Illumina barcodes, to control for contamination. TruSeq adapter sequences, together with Illumina sample barcodes, were added in two successive PCR steps. The TCR alpha and beta cDNA libraries were sequenced on the Illumina HiSeq platform using custom primers. On the study's bioinformatics: Unique molecular identifiers were extracted from raw reads with MiGEC, and CDR3 positions were determined with MiXCR. Recombination models were inferred per individual with the repgenHMM and IGoR tools using an EM algorithm. Shared clonotypes were analyzed with the tcR package in R, and sharing was normalized by the product of cloneset sizes. Out-of-frame nonproductive sequences were analyzed to study raw recombination free of thymic and clonal selection effects. The public sequencing data were trimmed at Q25 with fastp and processed into clonotypes with MiXCR by TCRdb, which kept only in-frame beta chains. When rows share a CDR3 protein, they turn into one entry using the most common DNA and genes. The V and J calls were determined by TCRdb, not by the authors. The sample table contains fewer than 800,000 distinct CDR3 sequences; only one count was recorded for under 8.5% of them. The ten largest clonotypes hold about 1.5% of the sample.

This clonotype was observed at least ten times. Its antigen remains undetermined. No much larger clone is present one base from it, and per-base qualities are unavailable. This sample was shared with a second study, whose subject was yellow fever vaccine responses in identical twins. As the second study states: The T cell response to vaccination in identical twins was reported by the authors to appear partly convergent and partly personalized. The study precisely tracked vaccine-responding T cell clones in identical twins.

The chain was built from TRBV10-3 and TRBJ1-3, with TRBD1 perhaps the D gene, on 6 matching bases. The clonotype was recovered from a woman aged 18-29 years in good health. The sequenced sample consisted of PBMCs. Read as DNA, the sequence is TGTGCCATCCTACCACAGGGCTCTGGAAACACCATATATTTT. The translation is CAILPQGSGNTIYF.